The sequence of this TCR beta chain was determined in a study of shared clonotypes between healthy human individuals. Study findings and constraints: Memory subsets had estimated richness that was generally smaller than that of naive subsets.

The CD4+ fraction was divided into a CD45RA+ naive subset and a CD45RA-negative memory subset. CDR3 length: 14 residues. Germline CDR1 SGHTS, CDR2 YDEGEE. V lost 0 bases, J lost 7 bases, and 4 bases stayed unmatched. Details on this clone: Its antigen remains unidentified.

For sorted subsets, approximately 200 ng DNA per replicate equaled 30,000 or so T cell genomes. The method was immunoSEQ multiplex PCR; TCRdb's version includes in-frame clones alone and lacks a portion of them. This table has some 2,500,000 clones, 85% to 95% appearing once. The sample was naive CD4+ T cells from PBMCs. As to subset: CD45RA+ positively selected. This sequence was found in a man in his late teens or twenties in good health. Some clones in this sample may be carry-over from other donors' samples. V is TRBV5-8 and J is TRBJ2-1; 7 nucleotides match TRBD2. CDR3 coding DNA: TGTGCCAGCAGCTTGGAGGGAGGGCCTAATGAGCAGTTCTTC. As protein: CASSLEGGPNEQFF.